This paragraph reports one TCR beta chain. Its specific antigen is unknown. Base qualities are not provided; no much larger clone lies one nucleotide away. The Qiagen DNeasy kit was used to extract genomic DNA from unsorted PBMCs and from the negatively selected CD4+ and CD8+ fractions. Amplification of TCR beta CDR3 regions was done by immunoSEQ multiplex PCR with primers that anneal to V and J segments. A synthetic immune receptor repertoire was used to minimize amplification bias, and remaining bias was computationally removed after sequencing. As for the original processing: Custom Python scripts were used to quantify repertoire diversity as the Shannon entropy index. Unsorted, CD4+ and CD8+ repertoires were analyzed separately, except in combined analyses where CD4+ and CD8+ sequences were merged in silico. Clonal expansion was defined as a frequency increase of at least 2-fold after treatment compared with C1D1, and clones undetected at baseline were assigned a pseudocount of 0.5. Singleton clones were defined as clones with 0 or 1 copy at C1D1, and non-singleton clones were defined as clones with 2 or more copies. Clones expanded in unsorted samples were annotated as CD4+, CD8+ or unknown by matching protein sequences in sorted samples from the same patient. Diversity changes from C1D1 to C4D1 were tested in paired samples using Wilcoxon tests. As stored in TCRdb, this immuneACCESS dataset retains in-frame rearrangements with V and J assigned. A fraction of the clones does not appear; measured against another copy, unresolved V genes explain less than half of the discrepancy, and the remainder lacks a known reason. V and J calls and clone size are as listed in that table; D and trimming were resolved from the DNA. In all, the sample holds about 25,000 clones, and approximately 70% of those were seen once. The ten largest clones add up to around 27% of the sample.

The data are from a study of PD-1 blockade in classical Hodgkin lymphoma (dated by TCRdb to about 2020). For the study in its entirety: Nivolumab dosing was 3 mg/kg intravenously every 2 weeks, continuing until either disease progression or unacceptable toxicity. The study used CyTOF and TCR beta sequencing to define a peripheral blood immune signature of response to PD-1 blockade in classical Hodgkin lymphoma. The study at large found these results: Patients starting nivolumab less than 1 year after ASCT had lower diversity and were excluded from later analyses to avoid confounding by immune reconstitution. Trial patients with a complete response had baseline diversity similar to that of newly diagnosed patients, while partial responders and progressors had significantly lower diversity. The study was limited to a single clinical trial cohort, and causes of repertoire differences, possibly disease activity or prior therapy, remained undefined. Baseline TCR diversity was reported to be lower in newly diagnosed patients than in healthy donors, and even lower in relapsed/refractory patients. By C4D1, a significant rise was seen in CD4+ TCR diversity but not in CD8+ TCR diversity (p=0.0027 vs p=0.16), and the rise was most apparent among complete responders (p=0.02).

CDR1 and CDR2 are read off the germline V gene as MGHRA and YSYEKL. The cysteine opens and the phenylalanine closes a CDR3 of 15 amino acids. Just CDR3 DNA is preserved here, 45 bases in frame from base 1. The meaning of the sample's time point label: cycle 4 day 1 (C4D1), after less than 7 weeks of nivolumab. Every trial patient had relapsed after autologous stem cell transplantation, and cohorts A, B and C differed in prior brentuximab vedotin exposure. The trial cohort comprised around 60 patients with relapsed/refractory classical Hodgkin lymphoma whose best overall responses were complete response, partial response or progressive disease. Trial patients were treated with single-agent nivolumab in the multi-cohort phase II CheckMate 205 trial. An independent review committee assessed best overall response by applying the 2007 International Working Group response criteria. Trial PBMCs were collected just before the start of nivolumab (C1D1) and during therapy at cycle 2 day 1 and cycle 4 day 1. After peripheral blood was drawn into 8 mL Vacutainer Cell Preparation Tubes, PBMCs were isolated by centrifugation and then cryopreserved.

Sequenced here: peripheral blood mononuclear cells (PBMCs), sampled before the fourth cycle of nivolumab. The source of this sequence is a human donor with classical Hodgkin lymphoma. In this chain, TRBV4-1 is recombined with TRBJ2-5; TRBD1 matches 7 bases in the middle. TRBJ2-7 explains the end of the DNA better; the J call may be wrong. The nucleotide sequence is TGCGCCAGCAGCCAAGCGTGGCAGGGGGCCTACGAGCAGTACTTC. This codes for CASSQAWQGAYEQYF.